Included here is one T cell receptor (beta chain) sequence, with context. This clonotype was counted between two and nine times. Its antigen is still unknown. No much larger clone is present one base from it, and per-base qualities are unavailable. V loses 6 bases, J loses 1 base, and the germline ends lie 19 bases apart. The CDR1 and CDR2 encoded by the germline V gene are SQVTM and ANQGSEA. The CDR3 contains 15 residues, cysteine and phenylalanine counted. Just CDR3 DNA is preserved here, 45 bases in frame from base 1. These data are taken from a study of response to subunit inactivated influenza vaccine (dated by TCRdb to the late 2010s). With respect to the entire study: Deep quantitative profiling of the T cell receptor repertoire was used in the study to follow responses to a trivalent subunit inactivated influenza vaccine. The paper's findings and limits, for the study overall: It was suggested by the authors that each seasonal influenza vaccination may recruit only a limited number of new T cells.

Receptors were amplified or captured by RT-PCR. The data were produced on an Illumina HiSeq 2500. The public reads were reanalyzed by TCRdb: fastp trimming at Q25, MiXCR alignment, in-frame beta chains only. CDR3 protein sequences are deduplicated, and each keeps its most common genes and DNA. The table for this sample lists about 520,000 distinct CDR3 sequences; approximately 7.8% of them were counted only once. Around 14% of the sample rests with the top ten. Sequenced material: PBMCs from blood, taken about 23 months after vaccination. The receptor comes from a man between 50 and 75 years old who received an inactivated influenza vaccine. Donor details come from another sample of the same person, matched by shared clones. The chain employs TRBV29-1 and TRBJ2-7; perhaps TRBD1 is the D gene, with 6 bases matching. The CDR3: CSVTNPGHPSYEQYF. The DNA sequence is given as TGCAGCGTGACGAACCCGGGACATCCGTCCTACGAGCAGTACTTC.